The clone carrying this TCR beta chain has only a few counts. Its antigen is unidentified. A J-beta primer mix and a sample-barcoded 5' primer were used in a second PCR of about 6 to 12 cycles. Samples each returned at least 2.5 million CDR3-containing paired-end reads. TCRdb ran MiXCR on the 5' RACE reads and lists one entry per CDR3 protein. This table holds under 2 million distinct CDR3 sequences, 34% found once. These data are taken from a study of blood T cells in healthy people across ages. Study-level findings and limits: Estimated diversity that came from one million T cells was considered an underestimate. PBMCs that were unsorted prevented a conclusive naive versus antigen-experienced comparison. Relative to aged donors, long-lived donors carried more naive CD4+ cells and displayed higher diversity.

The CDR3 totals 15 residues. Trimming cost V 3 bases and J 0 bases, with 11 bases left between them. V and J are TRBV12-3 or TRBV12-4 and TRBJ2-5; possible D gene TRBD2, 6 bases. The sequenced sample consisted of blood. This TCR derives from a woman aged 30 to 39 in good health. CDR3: CASSFLGGNQETQYF. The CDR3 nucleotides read TGTGCCAGCAGTTTTTTAGGCGGGAACCAAGAGACCCAGTACTTC.